This TCR beta chain was profiled in a study of CD8 T cells in ankylosing spondylitis. Germline V gives CDR1 SQVTM, CDR2 ANQGSEA. The CDR3 runs to 16 residues. With 0 bases removed from V and 0 bases from J, the gap between germline ends came to 11 bases. The study's findings and limits: There was a TCR beta motif, made of 7 to 9 highly homologous variants, that appeared characteristic of ankylosing spondylitis blood.

In TCRdb, the 5' RACE reads were re-called with MiXCR into one record per CDR3 protein. The sample consists of some 220,000 distinct CDR3 sequences, about 6.7% of them appearing once. This clonotype showed up many times. Its antigen is not identified. This rearrangement joins TRBV29-1 to TRBJ2-2; the D gene is possibly TRBD1 (5 bases). Sequenced material: blood, either unsorted or a sorted T cell fraction (not recorded which). This TCR was recovered from a male donor with ankylosing spondylitis. The CDR3 sequence: CSVEEGRAANTGELFF. The DNA of the CDR3 is TGCAGCGTTGAAGAGGGCAGGGCAGCGAACACCGGGGAGCTGTTTTTT.